What follows is one T cell receptor (beta chain) and its context. Which antigen it targets is not known. No qualities accompany the bases; no much larger clone lies one base away. For repertoire sequencing, the TCR beta CDR3 regions were amplified from RNA transcripts. The first round of RT-PCR was done with HTBI primers and the Qiagen OneStep RT-PCR kit, and was followed by a second round of multiplex PCR, then size selection and purification. Libraries were sequenced paired-end with 100 bp reads on an Illumina HiSeq2000. As for the authors' bioinformatics: SOAPnuke was used to process the reads, removing any read that contained adapters or uncalled bases, had a mean Phred below 15, or lacked an exact match to the constant primer or identifier. COPE v1.2.5 was used to merge the high-quality paired reads. Unique nucleotide sequences were defined as clonotypes and aligned to IMGT TRB V, D and J references using MiTCR v1.1. Analysis was restricted to V-J combinations with a frequency above 0.0001, which covered over 98% of repertoires. For each V-J combination, a TCR clonal expansion and chaos score was defined as F50 clonal expansion divided by the chaos observed in the TCRdist matrix. Welch's t-statistics and random forest were used to narrow the features down to around twelve V-J combinations, which were then fed into a naive Bayes classifier. The similarity between thyroid and blood repertoires was quantified using the Morisita-Horn index. The public reads were reprocessed in TCRdb via fastp at Q25 and MiXCR, keeping in-frame beta chains. Each CDR3 protein gets just one entry, which takes the most common genes and DNA from the rows behind it. These V and J calls derive from TCRdb rather than the authors' analysis. This sample has approximately 1.2 million distinct CDR3 sequences in its table, and 35% to 40% of those were observed once. Of the sample, approximately 12% falls within the top ten clones.

This sample is drawn from a study of Graves' ophthalmopathy and Graves' hyperthyroidism (dated by TCRdb to 2016 to 2018). A note on the overall study: A patient counted as having stable hyperthyroidism if there was no progression to ophthalmopathy within 18 months of follow-up. The study used TCR beta repertoire signatures to distinguish Graves' ophthalmopathy from Graves' hyperthyroidism and to predict progression to ophthalmopathy. In total, around 140 blood samples were TCR-sequenced: some 40 ophthalmopathy, some 80 hyperthyroidism and 17 hyperthyroidism-to-ophthalmopathy patients. To explore V-J signatures that separate ophthalmopathy from hyperthyroidism, a discovery set of 100 patients was enrolled, consisting of 40 to 45 with ophthalmopathy and roughly 57 with stable hyperthyroidism. For independent validation, a separate cohort was made up of 18 hyperthyroidism patients plus 17 patients who later progressed from hyperthyroidism to ophthalmopathy. In a handful of hyperthyroidism patients, the T-cell repertoire of thyroid tissue was compared with the T-cell repertoire of blood. Following sample collection, hyperthyroidism patients were given methimazole at a starting dose of 30 mg daily, and ophthalmopathy patients were given high-dose intravenous methylprednisolone. What the study reported, not specific to this receptor: In cross-validation, the 13-signature model distinguished ophthalmopathy from stable hyperthyroidism with almost 90% sensitivity and approximately 81% specificity, and in the test set the corresponding values were about 80% and 75%. No statistical method was used to predetermine the sample size, and group allocation was not hidden from the investigators. Most expanded thyroid clonotypes with a frequency above 0.001 also appeared in blood, which suggests that blood repertoires may reflect the immune response in the thyroid. In validation, the model predicted ophthalmopathy progression with roughly 68% sensitivity and around 72% specificity; roughly eleven predicted patients were CT-confirmed with GO in a median of about 6.1 months.

Reading the germline V gene gives CDR1 MGHDK and CDR2 SYGVNS. Counted from cysteine to phenylalanine, this CDR3 has 10 amino acids. The entry retains the CDR3 DNA only, 30 bases that are in frame from base 1. Trimming costs V 10 bases and J 11 bases, and their ends lie 14 bases apart. Patients with hyperthyroidism were aged 18 to 65 years, had been newly diagnosed, and had a disease duration of less than 2 months. Patients were excluded if they had other autoimmune diseases, uncontrolled infections, pregnancy or lactation. Diagnosis relied on clinical symptoms, serum thyroxine, TRAb, thyroid ultrasound and orbital computed tomography. Total RNA was extracted using Trizol reagent, and RNA quality was checked on an Agilent 2100 Bioanalyzer.

The receptor chain draws on TRBV25-1 and TRBJ1-1, with TRBD1 as a weak D call on 5 bases. Sequenced material: peripheral blood or thyroid tissue (not recorded which). The receptor was derived from an adult man with Graves' hyperthyroidism. The nucleotide sequence is given as TGTGCCAATACTAGACAGTGGGCTTTCTTT. Its protein is CANTRQWAFF.